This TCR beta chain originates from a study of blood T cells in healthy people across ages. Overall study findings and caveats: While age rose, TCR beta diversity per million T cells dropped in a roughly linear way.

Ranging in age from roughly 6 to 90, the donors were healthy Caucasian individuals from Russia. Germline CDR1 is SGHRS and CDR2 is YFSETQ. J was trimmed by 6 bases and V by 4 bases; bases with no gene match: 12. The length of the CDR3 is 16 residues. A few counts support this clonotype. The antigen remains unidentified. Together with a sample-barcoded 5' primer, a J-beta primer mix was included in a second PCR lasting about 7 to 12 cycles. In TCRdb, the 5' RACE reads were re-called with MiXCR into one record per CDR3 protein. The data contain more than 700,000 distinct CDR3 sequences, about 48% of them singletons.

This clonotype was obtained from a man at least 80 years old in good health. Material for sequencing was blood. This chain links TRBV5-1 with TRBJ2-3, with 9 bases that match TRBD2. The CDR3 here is CASSGWTSEGWDTQYF. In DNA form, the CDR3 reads TGCGCCAGCAGCGGGTGGACTAGCGAAGGATGGGATACGCAGTATTTT.